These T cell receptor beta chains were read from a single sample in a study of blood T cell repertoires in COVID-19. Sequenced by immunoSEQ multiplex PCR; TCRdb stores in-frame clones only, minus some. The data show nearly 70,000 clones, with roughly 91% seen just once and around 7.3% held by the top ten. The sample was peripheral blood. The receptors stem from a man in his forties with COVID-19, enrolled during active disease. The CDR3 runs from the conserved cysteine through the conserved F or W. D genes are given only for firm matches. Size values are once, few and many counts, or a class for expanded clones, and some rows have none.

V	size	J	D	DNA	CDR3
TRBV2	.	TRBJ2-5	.	TGTGCCAGCAGTTCGGGACTCCCCGAGCAGGCCCAGTACTTC	CASSSGLPEQAQYF
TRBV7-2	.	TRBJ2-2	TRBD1	TGTGCCAGCAGCCCTCCCAGGGGGAAGCTGTTTTTT	CASSPPRGKLFF
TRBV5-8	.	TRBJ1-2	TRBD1	TGTGCCAGCCGCGCGGACAGGGGGGACTATGGCTACACCTTC	CASRADRGDYGYTF
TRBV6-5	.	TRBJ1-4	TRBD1	TGTGCCAGCACCTCGGGACAGGTCGTTGAAAAACTGTTTTTT	CASTSGQVVEKLFF
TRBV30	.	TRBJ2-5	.	TGTGCCCGGCAGGGCCAAGAGACCCAGTACTTC	CARQGQETQYF
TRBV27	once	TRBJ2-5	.	TGTGCCAGCAGCCCTAGCCGGTTGCAAGAGACCCAGTACTTC	CASSPSRLQETQYF
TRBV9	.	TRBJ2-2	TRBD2	TGTGCCAGCAGCGCCCACAATGGCGGGGGGGCAGGCGGGGAGCTGTTTTTT	CASSAHNGGGAGGELFF
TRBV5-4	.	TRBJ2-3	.	TGTGCCAGCAGCCCCTCCGGCACAGATACGCAGTATTTT	CASSPSGTDTQYF
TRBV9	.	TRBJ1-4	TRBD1	TGTGCCAGCAGCGTAGTATTGAAGGGGGCCGGGACTAATGAAAAACTGTTTTTT	CASSVVLKGAGTNEKLFF
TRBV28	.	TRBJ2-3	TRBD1	TGTGCCAGCAGTTCTCCAGGGGGAACTAGCACAGATACGCAGTATTTT	CASSSPGGTSTDTQYF
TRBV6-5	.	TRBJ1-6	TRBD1	TGTGCCAGTTCCGGACAGGGGAATTCACCCCTCCACTTT	CASSGQGNSPLHF
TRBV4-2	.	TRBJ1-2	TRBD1	TGTGCCAGCAGCCAAGATACAAGGGACAGTCTGGTGGATGGCTACACCTTC	CASSQDTRDSLVDGYTF
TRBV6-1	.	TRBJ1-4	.	TGTGCCAGCAGTGAGCTAGACTCAACGCTGAATGAAAAACTGTTTTTT	CASSELDSTLNEKLFF
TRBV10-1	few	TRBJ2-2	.	TGCGCCAGCAGTGAAGGCCGGGGGTTCGGGGAGCTGTTTTTT	CASSEGRGFGELFF